This T cell receptor beta chain was identified in a study of T cell repertoires in cytomegalovirus infection (dated by TCRdb to about 2019). Turning to the overall study: The peptide stimulations were aimed at well-studied HLA-B-restricted epitopes as well as recently identified HLA-C-restricted CMV epitopes, whose presentation resists viral immunomodulation. The HLA type of each donor mattered for the analysis, because public TCR beta signatures pointed to carriage of CMV infection along with the matching HLA type. Overall results and qualifications from the work: Cumulative frequency of public TCR beta family members discriminated carriers of CMV infection plus the relevant HLA type in this cohort and an independent approximately 350-donor cohort. The ex vivo response was dominated by HLA-C-restricted CMV-specific TCR beta clonotypes, which also provided the single most frequent clonotype in two of eight donors.

Per the publication, the treatment or condition label means: in vitro stimulation with specific CMV peptide epitopes to enrich CMV-specific T cells. From the cysteine through the phenylalanine, the CDR3 covers 14 amino acids. The only DNA kept is the CDR3, 42 bases in frame from the first base. At the junction V is shortened by 1 base and J by 7 bases, with 10 bases in between. CDR1 SGHTA and CDR2 FQGNSA are derived from the germline V gene. This clonotype was picked up a small number of times. Its binding antigen is unknown. Per-base qualities were not stored, and no clone one base away is much larger. Sequencing took place on an Illumina HiSeq 1500. The public reads were run again by TCRdb, first through fastp at Q25 and then through MiXCR, and only productive beta chains were kept. Merged by CDR3 protein, the rows form single entries marked with the most common genes and DNA. This sample lists 300,000 or so distinct CDR3 sequences; around 25% were detected once. About 14% of the sample is in the top ten clones.

The chain employs TRBV7-2 and TRBJ2-2, with the D segment identity uncertain. This TCR came from a human donor in good health (CMV status not recorded). Some clones in this sample may be carry-over from other donors' samples. The starting material was cultured PBMCs, obtained from culture after CMV antigen stimulation. CDR3 loop: CASSLESGIGELFF. The nucleotide sequence is TGTGCCAGCAGCTTAGAATCTGGTATCGGGGAGCTGTTTTTT.